This entry lists 32 T cell receptor beta chains sequenced from one sample in a study of OX40 agonist ivuxolimab in advanced cancers. Data came from immunoSEQ multiplex PCR; TCRdb stores just in-frame clones and leaves some out. The profile shows nearly 55,000 clones, roughly 89% of them singletons. The specimen comprised CD4+ or CD8+ T cells sorted from blood, sampled in a trial of the OX40 agonist ivuxolimab. These receptors originate from an adult with an advanced solid tumor such as melanoma, head and neck, liver or kidney cancer.

The chain combines TRBV7-3 with TRBJ2-1, with 8 nucleotides matching TRBD2. CDR1 is SGHTA, CDR2 FQGTGA, per germline. The CDR3 consists of 17 residues. The trim removed 5 bases at V and 0 bases at J, leaving 9 bases unmatched. As DNA, the CDR3 is TGTGCCAGCAGCCCCACCAATAGCGGGAACTCCTACAATGAGCAGTTCTTC. It yields the protein CASSPTNSGNSYNEQFF.

CDR3 DNA: TGTGCCAGCTCACTTGAAAACATTCAGTACTTC. This gives the protein CASSLENIQYF. V usage is TRBV18 and J usage is TRBJ2-4; D not resolved. CDR1 is KGHSH, CDR2 LQKENI, per germline. V dropped 4 bases and J dropped 5 bases, with 3 bases sitting between them. CDR3 length equals 11 residues.

This clone was recorded once. The chain recombines TRBV19 with TRBJ2-4, with 8 bases aligning to TRBD1. Germline CDR1 and CDR2: LNHDA and SQIVND (reference sequence). This CDR3 region has 19 residues. V shed 3 bases and J 1 base; nucleotides not matched to a gene: 14. The CDR3 region has the DNA TGTGCCAGTAGTATTGGGGCAGGGGGCGTGAGTGGGGCCAAAAACATTCAGTACTTC. Translated: CASSIGAGGVSGAKNIQYF.

This sequence joins TRBV7-6 and TRBJ1-2, with D possibly TRBD1 on 6 matching bases. Germline CDR1 and CDR2: SGHVS and FNYEAQ. This CDR3 comprises 13 residues. V lost 6 bases to trimming and J lost 10 bases, with 18 bases between them. This CDR3 is CASSRTEHAAYTF. In nucleotides, the CDR3 is TGTGCCAGCAGTCGGACAGAACACGCAGCCTACACCTTC.

This clone turned up a few times. CDR3 sequence (DNA): TGTGCCAGCAGCCAGGACCCTGGGGGCAATGAGCAGTTCTTC. As protein: CASSQDPGGNEQFF. V is TRBV2 and J is TRBJ2-1, with D tentatively TRBD1 or TRBD2 (5 bases each). Trimming removed 6 bases at V and 6 bases at J, with 15 bases between. The CDR3 runs 14 residues. Per the germline V gene, CDR1 is SNHLY and CDR2 is FYNNEI.

This chain joins TRBV5-1 and TRBJ2-1, with TRBD2 as a possible D gene (5 bases). The CDR3 loop spans 15 amino acids. CDR1 SGHRS and CDR2 YFSETQ come from the germline V gene. The V and J ends lost 0 bases and 7 bases respectively, with 14 bases between them. CDR3: CASSLDGNTGNEQFF. Written as DNA, the CDR3 is TGCGCCAGCAGCTTGGATGGCAATACGGGGAATGAGCAGTTCTTC.

The chain has TRBV27 and TRBJ2-6; the match to TRBD2 covers 7 bases. The germline gives CDR1 MNHEY, CDR2 SMNVEV (reference sequence). The CDR3 consists of 15 residues. The trim removed 6 bases at V and 2 bases at J, leaving 4 bases unmatched. CDR3 amino acids: CASRPGGTGANVLTF. The CDR3 bases are TGTGCCAGCAGGCCGGGAGGCACTGGGGCCAACGTCCTGACTTTC.

The chain uses TRBV7-9 and TRBJ2-3, with 8 positions matching TRBD2. The length of the CDR3 is 14 residues. The V segment lost 3 bases and the J segment 2 bases; nucleotides outside the gene matches: 1. Per the germline V gene, CDR1 is SEHNR and CDR2 is FQNEAQ (reference sequence). Here the CDR3 DNA reads TGTGCCAGCAGCTTGACTAGCGCCACAGATACGCAGTATTTT. It translates to CASSLTSATDTQYF.

The chain combines TRBV18 with TRBJ1-5; no definite D call. CDR3 size: 13 residues. With 3 bases removed from V and 6 bases from J, the gap between germline ends came to 9 bases. CDR1 is KGHSH and CDR2 is LQKENI in the germline V gene. In nucleotides, the CDR3 is TGTGCCAGCTCACCGGAAGGGTCTCAGCCCCAGCATTTT. Amino acids: CASSPEGSQPQHF. The full variable domain, with the rest looked up from reference TRBV18 and TRBJ1-5, is NAGVMQNPRHLVRRRGQEARLRCSPMKGHSHVYWYRQLPEEGLKFMVYLQKENIIDESGMPKERFSAEFPKEGPSILRIQQVVRGDSAAYFCASSPEGSQPQHFGDGTRLSIL.

V usage is TRBV28 and J usage is TRBJ1-5; D is uncertain. The CDR3 length is 14 residues. V was clipped by 7 bases and J by 1 base, with 11 bases between them. CDR1 is MDHEN and CDR2 is SYDVKM in the germline V gene. The CDR3 DNA reads as TGTGCCAGCAAGCGGTCGGGAAGCAATCAGCCCCAGCATTTT. Amino acid sequence: CASKRSGSNQPQHF.

As to this clone: Other nucleotide sequences from this sample produce the same CDR3. V gene TRBV18 combines with J gene TRBJ1-5; D gene ambiguous. The V gene's germline CDR1 is KGHSH and CDR2 LQKENI. V shed 1 base and J shed 0 bases, with 7 bases lying between them. The CDR3 covers 15 residues. CDR3 amino acids: CASSPQGNSNQPQHF. In DNA form, the CDR3 reads TGTGCCAGCTCACCACAGGGTAATAGCAATCAGCCCCAGCATTTT.

This chain's CDR3 is CASSTRIGGEQYF. The CDR3 DNA reads TGTGCCAGCAGCACTCGGATAGGTGGGGAGCAGTACTTC. The gene calls are TRBV7-2 and TRBJ2-7; D uncertain. Trimming stripped 5 bases from V and 7 bases from J, with 15 bases between. The germline V gene encodes CDR1 SGHTA and CDR2 FQGNSA. The CDR3 has 13 residues. Based on the CDR3 plus reference TRBV7-2 and TRBJ2-7, the full variable domain is GAGVSQSPSNKVTEKGKDVELRCDPISGHTALYWYRQSLGQGLEFLIYFQGNSAPDKSGLPSDRFSAERTGGSVSTLTIQRTQQEDSAVYLCASSTRIGGEQYFGPGTRLTVT.

The genes are TRBV15 and TRBJ1-6, with unresolved D. The CDR3 is 13 amino acids. Germline values: CDR1 LNHNV, CDR2 YYDKDF (reference sequence). The V and J ends lost 1 base and 9 bases respectively, with 7 bases between them. The CDR3 here is CATSRGVGSPLHF. The CDR3, as DNA: TGTGCCACCAGCAGAGGCGTGGGTTCACCCCTCCACTTT.

About this clone itself: This CDR3 is also generated by other DNA sequences in the sample. This chain connects TRBV5-4 to TRBJ2-7; 9 bases are a match to TRBD2. V was pared by 4 bases and J by 1 base, with 3 bases of the junction left unmatched. The V gene's germline CDR1 is SGHNT and CDR2 YYREEE (reference sequence). There are 14 residues in the CDR3. The CDR3 nucleotides are TGTGCCAGCAGCCCGGCGGGAGGGTCCTACGAGCAGTACTTC. Protein product: CASSPAGGSYEQYF.

The chain links TRBV19 to TRBJ1-5, with D maybe TRBD1 (6 bases). The CDR3 contains 15 residues. V shed 10 bases and J shed 7 bases, with 23 bases lying between them. Germline CDR1 LNHDA, CDR2 SQIVND (reference sequence). The CDR3 bases are TGTGCCACATCGACCCGGGGAAGGGGGGGCCAGCCCCAGCATTTT. It translates to CATSTRGRGGQPQHF. Complete variable domain (other parts from reference TRBV19 and TRBJ1-5): DGGITQSPKYLFRKEGQNVTLSCEQNLNHDAMYWYRQDPGQGLRLIYYSQIVNDFQKGDIAEGYSVSREKKESFPLTVTSAQKNPTAFYLCATSTRGRGGQPQHFGDGTRLSIL.

The rearrangement joins TRBV4-1 to TRBJ1-1, with TRBD1 matching 7 bases. In germline, CDR1 is MGHRA, CDR2 YSYEKL. This CDR3 has 13 amino acids. With V trimmed by 4 bases and J by 6 bases, 5 bases remained unmatched. The CDR3 DNA follows: TGCGCCAGCAGCCTAGACAGGGTCTCTGAAGCTTTCTTT. As protein: CASSLDRVSEAFF.

The J gene is TRBJ1-2, the V gene TRBV10-2; no definite D call. CDR1 is WSHSY, CDR2 SAAADI, per germline. The CDR3 is 15 residues long. Trimming stripped 0 bases from V and 4 bases from J, with 12 bases between. The CDR3 bases are TGCGCCAGCAGTGAGTCACAGTCGCCGCCCTATGGCTACACCTTC. Encoded protein: CASSESQSPPYGYTF.

V is TRBV7-8 and J is TRBJ2-1; 7 bases match TRBD1. Trimming cost V 5 bases and J 6 bases; bases outside gene matches: 7. The CDR3 spans 14 residues. Per the germline V gene, CDR1 is SGHVS and CDR2 is FQNEAQ. This CDR3 is CASSPGGRSNEQFF. The DNA of the CDR3 is TGTGCCAGCAGCCCAGGGGGACGGTCCAATGAGCAGTTCTTC.

This clone was seen a handful of times. CDR3 nucleotide sequence: TGTGCCATCAGCAGGACTAGCGGGAGTAGGACAGATACGCAGTATTTT. Amino acids: CAISRTSGSRTDTQYF. The V and J genes are TRBV10-3 and TRBJ2-3; 13 bases map to TRBD2. From germline, CDR1 is ENHRY and CDR2 SYGVKD. The CDR3 spans 16 residues. V shed 6 bases, J shed 3 bases, and the junction held 6 bases outside the gene matches.

In its sample, this clone is large. This sequence joins TRBV19 and TRBJ2-5; D not certain. With 4 bases removed from V and 5 bases from J, the gap between germline ends came to 11 bases. The CDR3 runs to 13 residues. Looked up from germline, CDR1 is LNHDA and CDR2 is SQIVND (reference sequence). For the CDR3, the DNA is TGTGCCAGTAGTAAGGCCACGGGCGAGACCCAGTACTTC. Translation: CASSKATGETQYF.

The chain combines TRBV10-3 with TRBJ2-1, with TRBD2 matching 7 bases. The ends lost 8 bases at V and 0 bases at J; junction bases unmatched: 7. In germline, CDR1 is ENHRY, CDR2 SYGVKD. The CDR3 is 15 residues long. In nucleotides, the CDR3 is TGTGCCATCGCAAGCGGGAAGAGCTCCTACAATGAGCAGTTCTTC. This encodes CAIASGKSSYNEQFF.

This chain connects TRBV5-1 to TRBJ2-2; D is unclear. V was cut by 0 bases and J by 6 bases, with 6 bases left in between. Germline lookup yields CDR1 SGHRS and CDR2 YFSETQ. The CDR3 extends over 13 amino acids. CDR3 loop: CASSLEGSGELFF. DNA for the CDR3: TGCGCCAGCAGCTTGGAAGGGTCCGGGGAGCTGTTTTTT. Combining the CDR3 with reference TRBV5-1 and TRBJ2-2 gives the whole variable domain KAGVTQTPRYLIKTRGQQVTLSCSPISGHRSVSWYQQTPGQGLQFLFEYFSETQRNKGNFPGRFSGRQFSNSRSEMNVSTLELGDSALYLCASSLEGSGELFFGEGSRLTVL.

The V and J genes are TRBV10-2 and TRBJ2-7, with TRBD1 matching over 9 bases. With V trimmed by 7 bases and J by 3 bases, 16 bases remained unmatched. The CDR3 contains 17 residues. Germline V lookup: CDR1 WSHSY, CDR2 SAAADI. The CDR3 DNA is TGCGCCAGCACCAAATCTCGACCGGGACAGGGTAACTACGAGCAGTACTTC. Its protein is CASTKSRPGQGNYEQYF.

The V gene is TRBV5-4, the J gene TRBJ2-7; D is perhaps TRBD1 or TRBD2 (5 bases each). The CDR3 runs to 14 residues. Trimming pared 4 bases from V and 0 bases from J, leaving 11 bases between. Per germline, CDR1 SGHNT and CDR2 YYREEE (reference sequence). The CDR3 DNA is TGTGCCAGCAGCCCCGGGACCCTCTCCTACGAGCAGTACTTC. This sequence encodes CASSPGTLSYEQYF. Variable domain in full (rest from reference TRBV5-4 and TRBJ2-7): ETGVTQSPTHLIKTRGQQVTLRCSSQSGHNTVSWYQQALGQGPQFIFQYYREEENGRGNFPPRFSGLQFPNYSSELNVNALELDDSALYLCASSPGTLSYEQYFGPGTRLTVT.

The chain has TRBV7-9 and TRBJ2-7; D is undetermined. Germline loops: CDR1 SEHNR, CDR2 FQNEAQ (reference sequence). Between the trimmed V and J ends, which lost 2 bases and 7 bases, there was a span of 15 bases. The length of the CDR3 is 14 residues. In nucleotides, the CDR3 is TGTGCCAGCAGCTTACCCCCCAACCGGCGGGAGCAGTACTTC. It specifies CASSLPPNRREQYF.

This rearrangement joins TRBV7-6 to TRBJ2-7; 10 bases align to TRBD1. Germline CDR1 is SGHVS and CDR2 is FNYEAQ. CDR3 length: 17 residues. V was pared by 5 bases and J by 3 bases, with 13 bases of the junction left unmatched. CDR3 region: CASSPILGQGTDYEQYF. Written as DNA, the CDR3 is TGTGCCAGCAGCCCGATTTTGGGACAGGGGACGGACTACGAGCAGTACTTC. The whole variable domain, filled in from reference TRBV7-6 and TRBJ2-7, reads GAGVSQSPRYKVTKRGQDVALRCDPISGHVSLYWYRQALGQGPEFLTYFNYEAQQDKSGLPNDRFSAERPEGSISTLTIQRTEQRDSAMYRCASSPILGQGTDYEQYFGPGTRLTVT.

V gene TRBV30 combines with J gene TRBJ2-3, with D possibly being TRBD2 (5 bases). The V end lost 5 bases, the J end lost 3 bases, and 15 bases lay between the germline ends. Germline V CDR1 and CDR2: GTSNPN, SVGIG (reference sequence). The CDR3 length is 14 residues. The CDR3 nucleotides are TGTGCCTGGGGTCGGGCGGGCGGAACAGATACGCAGTATTTT. Protein product: CAWGRAGGTDTQYF.

This chain links TRBV6-4 with TRBJ2-1; weak D call: TRBD2 (5 bases). The CDR3 has 13 amino acids. Germline V gives CDR1 MRHNA, CDR2 SNTAGT. V was pared by 2 bases and J by 11 bases, with 13 bases between. The CDR3 sequence is CASSDEEATKQFF. DNA of the CDR3: TGTGCCAGCAGTGACGAGGAGGCTACGAAGCAGTTCTTC.

The chain recombines TRBV2 with TRBJ1-5; D is ambiguous. This CDR3 has 12 residues. Germline lookup yields CDR1 SNHLY and CDR2 FYNNEI. Trimming shortened V by 6 bases and J by 8 bases, and 11 bases separated the two germline ends. The CDR3 region has the DNA TGTGCCAGCAGGGACCCCGTGGAGCCCCAGCATTTT. This encodes CASRDPVEPQHF.

This clone was found a few times. The V and J genes are TRBV19 and TRBJ2-2; 7 bases map to TRBD1. V lost 11 bases, J lost 2 bases, and 8 bases stayed unmatched. This CDR3 has 14 amino acids. From germline, CDR1 is LNHDA and CDR2 SQIVND (reference sequence). The CDR3 region is CACWDRLNTGELFF. The CDR3 DNA sequence: TGTGCCTGTTGGGACAGATTAAACACCGGGGAGCTGTTTTTT.

The chain recombines TRBV7-8 with TRBJ2-7; unclear D gene. The CDR3 totals 14 residues. CDR1 is SGHVS, CDR2 FQNEAQ, per germline. V lost 5 bases and J lost 5, with 16 bases in between. CDR3 nucleotide sequence: TGTGCCAGCAGCCCGACCCGATTCGCCCACGAGCAGTACTTC. Its protein product is CASSPTRFAHEQYF. The whole variable domain, filled in from reference TRBV7-8 and TRBJ2-7, reads GAGVSQSPRYKVAKRGQDVALRCDPISGHVSLFWYQQALGQGPEFLTYFQNEAQLDKSGLPSDRFFAERPEGSVSTLKIQRTQQEDSAVYLCASSPTRFAHEQYFGPGTRLTVT.

The V gene is TRBV9, the J gene TRBJ2-1; either TRBD1 or TRBD2 may supply D (5 bases each). V lost 2 bases and J 5 bases, leaving 14 bases between the germline ends. This CDR3 spans 15 amino acids. CDR1 and CDR2 from the germline V gene are SGDLS and YYNGEE. The chain's CDR3 is CASSVRDQVNNEQFF. CDR3 coding DNA: TGTGCCAGCAGCGTCCGGGACCAAGTGAACAATGAGCAGTTCTTC.